The 26 T cell receptor beta chains in this list originate from one sample, sequenced in a study of blood T cell repertoires in COVID-19. Repertoires were generated with immunoSEQ multiplex PCR, while TCRdb's copy carries only in-frame clones and drops some. This table holds about 140,000 clones, approximately 81% found once. The specimen was PBMCs or T cells enriched from blood (not recorded which). Every receptor here comes from a man aged 40-49 years with acute COVID-19.

This clone was counted a few times. This sequence joins TRBV28 and TRBJ2-1; 14 positions agree with TRBD2. Trimming removed 5 bases from V and 0 bases from J; junction bases left unmatched: 6. The CDR3 is 18 residues long. Per the germline V gene, CDR1 is MDHEN and CDR2 is SYDVKM. CDR3 sequence (DNA): TGTGCCAGCAGTCCGGGACTAGCGGGGGCCCTCTCCTACAATGAGCAGTTCTTC. Translated: CASSPGLAGALSYNEQFF.

This chain connects TRBV6-5 to TRBJ2-5; 7 positions match TRBD2. Germline V lookup: CDR1 MNHEY, CDR2 SVGAGI. The CDR3 runs 13 residues. Germline trimming cut 5 bases from V and 5 bases from J; bases unmatched to any gene: 5. The CDR3 sequence is CASSQGGLETQYF. CDR3 DNA: TGTGCCAGCAGTCAGGGAGGGTTGGAGACCCAGTACTTC.

The gene calls are TRBV6-6 and TRBJ1-6; a possible D gene is TRBD1 (6 bases). V was pared by 5 bases and J by 9 bases, with 14 bases between. The CDR3 consists of 14 residues. CDR1 MNHNY and CDR2 SVGAGI come from the germline V gene (reference sequence). The CDR3 sequence is CASSRSRGSSPLHF. The CDR3 DNA reads as TGTGCCAGCAGTCGAAGCAGGGGTTCTTCACCCCTCCACTTT.

The CDR3 region has the DNA TGTGCCAGCACACGCCCCGGGGATGAAAAACTGTTTTTT. Protein: CASTRPGDEKLFF. The chain combines TRBV28 with TRBJ1-4; D unclear. The germline V and J ends were trimmed by 7 bases and 6 bases, with 12 bases remaining between them. The CDR3 length is 13 residues. Germline CDR1 MDHEN, CDR2 SYDVKM.

A remark on this clone: Other DNA sequences from this sample encode an identical CDR3 as well. The V gene is TRBV30, the J gene TRBJ2-7; D call uncertain. Trimming stripped 0 bases from V and 3 bases from J, with 6 bases between. The CDR3 loop spans 12 amino acids. CDR1 is GTSNPN, CDR2 SVGIG, per germline (reference sequence). The CDR3 region is CAWSVSGYEQYF. The CDR3, as DNA: TGTGCCTGGAGTGTGTCGGGCTACGAGCAGTACTTC.

This chain connects TRBV27 to TRBJ1-2; 8 positions agree with TRBD1. V gave up 6 bases and J gave up 3 bases; unmatched junction bases: 3. The CDR3 is 13 amino acids. Per the germline V gene, CDR1 is MNHEY and CDR2 is SMNVEV (reference sequence). CDR3 in amino acids: CASRSTGDYGYTF. CDR3 coding DNA: TGTGCCAGCAGGTCGACAGGGGACTATGGCTACACCTTC.

The chain recombines TRBV10-2 with TRBJ2-3, with D uncertain. Germline CDR1 WSHSY, CDR2 SAAADI. The CDR3 covers 13 residues. Trimming removed 5 bases from V and 6 bases from J, with 12 bases in between. CDR3 amino acids: CASSHHDRDTQYF. Written as DNA, the CDR3 is TGCGCCAGCAGTCACCACGATCGGGATACGCAGTATTTT.

The chain is built from TRBV5-6 and TRBJ2-7; 8 nucleotides agree with TRBD1. CDR1 and CDR2 from the germline V gene are SGHDT and YYEEEE. This CDR3 spans 16 amino acids. V trimming: 2 bases; J trimming: 3 bases; junction bases outside the gene matches: 10. Here the CDR3 DNA reads TGTGCCAGCAGCTTCGGGTCTGACAGGGGCTTCTACGAGCAGTACTTC. This codes for CASSFGSDRGFYEQYF. Full variable domain (rest looked up from reference TRBV5-6 and TRBJ2-7): DAGVTQSPTHLIKTRGQQVTLRCSPKSGHDTVSWYQQALGQGPQFIFQYYEEEERQRGNFPDRFSGHQFPNYSSELNVNALLLGDSALYLCASSFGSDRGFYEQYFGPGTRLTVT.

The V call is TRBV2, the J call TRBJ1-1; D is unclear. Germline lookup yields CDR1 SNHLY and CDR2 FYNNEI. V was pared by 1 base and J by 6 bases, with 9 bases between. The CDR3 is made up of 13 amino acids. In DNA form, the CDR3 reads TGTGCCAGCAGTGAAGTTCGGTCGGCTGAAGCTTTCTTT. Encoded protein: CASSEVRSAEAFF. The full variable domain, with the rest looked up from reference TRBV2 and TRBJ1-1, is EPEVTQTPSHQVTQMGQEVILRCVPISNHLYFYWYRQILGQKVEFLVSFYNNEISEKSEIFDDQFSVERPDGSNFTLKIRSTKLEDSAMYFCASSEVRSAEAFFGQGTRLTVV.

The chain has TRBV9 and TRBJ1-2; D remains ambiguous. Germline loops: CDR1 SGDLS, CDR2 YYNGEE. Deletions cut 0 bases from V and 2 bases from J, with 11 bases between. The CDR3 has 15 amino acids. Written as DNA, the CDR3 is TGTGCCAGCAGCGTAGCTCGGACGGGGAACTATGGCTACACCTTC. Its protein is CASSVARTGNYGYTF.

The rearrangement uses TRBV5-4 and TRBJ1-2; D is possibly TRBD1 (5 bases). From germline, CDR1 is SGHNT and CDR2 YYREEE (reference sequence). CDR3 size: 15 residues. V was pared by 5 bases and J by 6 bases, with 20 bases between. CDR3 amino acids: CASRTSLGEGHGYTF. The CDR3, as DNA: TGTGCCAGCAGGACATCACTGGGGGAGGGGCATGGCTACACCTTC.

The genes are TRBV30 and TRBJ2-7; D perhaps matches TRBD1 (5 bases). The CDR3 runs to 13 residues. V lost 4 bases, J lost 5 bases, and 15 bases lay in between. The germline V gene encodes CDR1 GTSNPN and CDR2 SVGIG (reference sequence). Written as DNA, the CDR3 is TGTGCCTGGATGAGGCAGGGTTCAAACGAGCAGTACTTC. It yields the protein CAWMRQGSNEQYF.

J is TRBJ1-1 and V is TRBV10-3; 11 bases are shared with TRBD1. V lost 5 bases, J lost 3 bases, and 5 bases stayed unmatched. CDR1 and CDR2 (germline): ENHRY, SYGVKD. The CDR3 spans 15 residues. CDR3 loop: CAISPGTGGYTEAFF. CDR3 DNA sequence: TGTGCCATCAGTCCCGGGACAGGGGGATACACTGAAGCTTTCTTT.

The genes are TRBV5-1 and TRBJ2-4; TRBD1 aligns across 7 bases. J gave up 1 base and V 4 bases, and 2 bases lay outside the gene matches. The CDR3 sequence is 14 residues long. Germline values: CDR1 SGHRS, CDR2 YFSETQ. The CDR3 DNA follows: TGCGCCAGCAGCGCACAGGGGGCCAAAAACATTCAGTACTTC. Translation: CASSAQGAKNIQYF.

J is TRBJ1-5 and V is TRBV2, with D possibly being TRBD1 (5 bases). This CDR3 contains 15 residues. The V end was cut by 6 bases, the J end by 5 bases, with 17 bases between. CDR1 and CDR2 from the germline V gene are SNHLY and FYNNEI. The CDR3 DNA sequence: TGTGCCAGCAGAGCCGGGAGGGACCCTTATCAGCCCCAGCATTTT. This translates into CASRAGRDPYQPQHF. Filled out from reference TRBV2 and TRBJ1-5, the complete variable domain reads EPEVTQTPSHQVTQMGQEVILRCVPISNHLYFYWYRQILGQKVEFLVSFYNNEISEKSEIFDDQFSVERPDGSNFTLKIRSTKLEDSAMYFCASRAGRDPYQPQHFGDGTRLSIL.

The V gene is TRBV18, the J gene TRBJ2-7; 7 bases are shared with TRBD2. Germline V gives CDR1 KGHSH, CDR2 LQKENI. The length of the CDR3 is 13 residues. V trimming: 6 bases; J trimming: 3 bases; junction bases outside the gene matches: 5. CDR3 loop: CASSSGGSYEQYF. In DNA, the CDR3 is TGTGCCAGCTCCTCGGGAGGAAGCTACGAGCAGTACTTC.

The chain recombines TRBV28 with TRBJ2-2, with a tentative D call TRBD1 (6 bases). The germline CDR1 and CDR2 sequences are MDHEN and SYDVKM. Trimming shortened V by 5 bases and J by 5 bases, and 15 bases separated the two germline ends. This CDR3 comprises 15 residues. The DNA for the CDR3 is TGTGCCAGCAGTCGCCAGGGGCGGAGGACCGGGGAGCTGTTTTTT. Translation: CASSRQGRRTGELFF.

The CDR3, as DNA: TGTGCCAGCAGAGAGATTCGTCGCAGGGGGGCACACGAGCAGTACTTC. Protein product: CASREIRRRGAHEQYF. This chain joins TRBV11-2 and TRBJ2-7; a possible D gene is TRBD1 (7 bases). Trimming shortened V by 6 bases and J by 5 bases, and 23 bases separated the two germline ends. The CDR3 is made up of 16 amino acids. Germline lookup yields CDR1 SGHAT and CDR2 FQNNGV.

The CDR3 spells CASSVVDSGVSPGNTIYF. CDR3 nucleotide sequence: TGTGCCAGCAGCGTAGTCGACTCGGGTGTTAGTCCCGGAAACACCATATATTTT. The chain uses TRBV9 and TRBJ1-3; D is uncertain. The germline CDR1 and CDR2 sequences are SGDLS and YYNGEE. The CDR3 spans 18 residues. V shed 0 bases and J shed 4 bases, with 20 bases lying between them.

This chain connects TRBV9 to TRBJ1-2; tentatively, D is TRBD1 (6 bases). V dropped 3 bases and J dropped 3 bases, with 15 bases sitting between them. The CDR3 is 15 amino acids. The germline gives CDR1 SGDLS, CDR2 YYNGEE. CDR3 nucleotides: TGTGCCAGCAGCGCTGACTCACAGGGAGACTATGGCTACACCTTC. Translated, it gives CASSADSQGDYGYTF.

The chain joins TRBV19 to TRBJ2-3; unclear D gene. CDR1 is LNHDA and CDR2 is SQIVND in the germline V gene (reference sequence). The CDR3 has 10 residues. Trimming cost V 10 bases and J 2 bases, with 4 bases left between them. The CDR3 loop is CATSTDTQYF. The CDR3 DNA reads as TGTGCCACTTCCACAGATACGCAGTATTTT.

This clone was seen a handful of times. The V and J genes are TRBV28 and TRBJ1-5, with a possible D match to TRBD1 (6 bases). Germline V gene sequence: CDR1 MDHEN, CDR2 SYDVKM. This CDR3 spans 13 amino acids. V lost 8 bases to trimming and J lost 0 bases, with 8 bases between them. The CDR3 DNA is TGTGCCAGCGGACAGTTTAGCAATCAGCCCCAGCATTTT. Protein sequence: CASGQFSNQPQHF.

This chain uses TRBV7-9 with TRBJ2-7, with unresolved D. This CDR3 has 15 residues. Germline V lookup: CDR1 SEHNR, CDR2 FQNEAQ (reference sequence). V shed 1 base and J shed 5 bases, with 15 bases lying between them. CDR3: CASSLVDSRLHEQYF. The DNA of the CDR3 is TGTGCCAGCAGCTTAGTAGACTCCCGGCTCCACGAGCAGTACTTC. Drawing the rest from reference TRBV7-9 and TRBJ2-7, the complete variable domain is DTGVSQNPRHKITKRGQNVTFRCDPISEHNRLYWYRQTLGQGPEFLTYFQNEAQLEKSRLLSDRFSAERPKGSFSTLEIQRTEQGDSAMYLCASSLVDSRLHEQYFGPGTRLTVT.

The chain uses TRBV7-8 and TRBJ1-4, with 10 bases fitting TRBD1. Germline CDR1 is SGHVS and CDR2 is FQNEAQ. The CDR3 is made up of 18 amino acids. The J segment lost 3 bases and the V segment lost 5 bases, leaving 12 bases of the junction unmatched. The CDR3 protein is CASSGRQGAYAANEKLFF. The CDR3 DNA is TGTGCCAGCAGCGGACGACAGGGGGCTTACGCGGCTAATGAAAAACTGTTTTTT.

This sequence joins TRBV11-3 and TRBJ2-1, with 8 bases identical to TRBD1. This CDR3 has 18 residues. Germline-derived CDR1 and CDR2 are SGHNT and YENEEA. With V trimmed by 1 base and J by 5 bases, 13 bases remained unmatched. CDR3 sequence: CASSLGIVPGQAHNEQFF. The CDR3, as DNA: TGTGCCAGCAGCTTAGGTATCGTACCGGGACAGGCTCACAATGAGCAGTTCTTC.

This clone is a singleton in its sample. The J gene is TRBJ2-5, the V gene TRBV2, with 7 bases matching TRBD2. The junction had 3 bases not matched to a gene; V was cut back by 6 bases and J by 5 bases. The V gene's germline CDR1 is SNHLY and CDR2 FYNNEI. The CDR3 sequence is 12 residues long. CDR3 residues: CASRGLMETQYF. CDR3 nucleotides: TGTGCCAGCAGGGGACTAATGGAGACCCAGTACTTC.